One and the same sample provided the 9 T cell receptor beta chains below, sequenced in a study of blood T cells in healthy people across ages. Combining a sample-barcoded 5' primer with a J-beta primer mix, a second PCR ran for 7 to 11 cycles. TCRdb processed the 5' RACE reads anew with MiXCR; each CDR3 protein has one entry. The sample lists around 1.5 million distinct CDR3 sequences; 42% were seen once. Sequencing input: blood. These receptors were taken from a woman aged 18-29 years in good health.

As concerns this clonotype: A read error may explain this, as a much larger clone is one base away. V is TRBV20-1 and J is TRBJ2-7, with D perhaps matching TRBD1 or TRBD2 (5 bases each). This CDR3 comprises 13 residues. The V end lost 7 bases, the J end lost 3 bases, and 16 bases lay between the germline ends. From germline, CDR1 is DFQATT and CDR2 SNEGSKA (reference sequence). The CDR3 coding sequence is TGCAGTGTGGAACGGGACGGAAACTACGAGCAGTACTTC. As protein: CSVERDGNYEQYF.

The chain uses TRBV9 and TRBJ2-5; 14 nucleotides match TRBD2. Germline V lookup: CDR1 SGDLS, CDR2 YYNGEE. This CDR3 is 15 amino acids long. Trimming at V came to 4 bases and at J to 11 bases, leaving 10 bases not matched to a gene. The CDR3 sequence: CASSPGTSGSEEQYF. CDR3 in DNA: TGTGCCAGCAGCCCTGGGACTAGCGGGAGTGAAGAGCAGTACTTC.

This clonotype was seen a few times. The V call is TRBV20-1, the J call TRBJ2-1; 9 nucleotides match TRBD2. The V gene's germline CDR1 is DFQATT and CDR2 SNEGSKA (reference sequence). V shed 1 base, J shed 6 bases, and the junction held 4 bases outside the gene matches. This CDR3 contains 14 residues. The CDR3, as DNA: TGCAGTGCTAGAGCCAGCGGGAGGCTCAATGAGCAGTTCTTC. Translating gives CSARASGRLNEQFF.

The chain employs TRBV20-1 and TRBJ1-2; D is perhaps TRBD1 (5 bases). CDR3 size: 11 residues. CDR1 and CDR2 from the germline V gene are DFQATT and SNEGSKA (reference sequence). V was cut by 8 bases and J by 1 base, with 8 bases left in between. The CDR3, as DNA: TGCAGTTGGGGCAGTAACTATGGCTACACCTTC. Amino acids: CSWGSNYGYTF.

In its sample, this clonotype was seen many times. The CDR3 is CASGYSYEQYF. CDR3 bases: TGTGCCAGCGGGTACTCCTACGAGCAGTACTTC. The chain combines TRBV6-1 with TRBJ2-7, with unresolved D. V was trimmed by 8 bases and J by 0 bases, leaving 5 bases between them. The CDR3 is 11 residues long. Germline CDR1 and CDR2: MNHNS and SASEGT.

V and J are TRBV12-3 or TRBV12-4 and TRBJ2-7, with 8 bases that match TRBD2. The CDR3 consists of 16 residues. J was trimmed by 3 bases and V by 10 bases; bases with no gene match: 17. The CDR3 here is CANSQTFTGTSYEQYF. CDR3 sequence (DNA): TGTGCCAACAGCCAGACCTTTACCGGGACTAGCTACGAGCAGTACTTC.

This clonotype turned up a few times. The gene calls are TRBV5-1 and TRBJ1-1; the match to TRBD1 covers 7 bases. J gave up 1 base and V 4 bases, and 7 bases lay outside the gene matches. The CDR3 is 15 amino acids. Germline-derived CDR1 and CDR2 are SGHRS and YFSETQ. In DNA form, the CDR3 reads TGCGCCAGCAGCCTGTGGGACAGTAAGAACACTGAAGCTTTCTTT. Translation gives CASSLWDSKNTEAFF.

The chain carries TRBV28 and TRBJ2-6; D perhaps matches TRBD2 (6 bases). Germline loops: CDR1 MDHEN, CDR2 SYDVKM. CDR3 length equals 18 residues. V shed 4 bases and J shed 4 bases, with 20 bases lying between them. The DNA of the CDR3 is TGTGCCAGCAGTTCGAGGGGAGGCCGAACGGGAGGGGCCAACGTCCTGACTTTC. Amino acid sequence: CASSSRGGRTGGANVLTF.

In its sample, this clonotype was seen many times. The chain combines TRBV18 with TRBJ1-2, with D perhaps TRBD1 (5 bases). The CDR3 is made up of 13 amino acids. Germline assignment: CDR1 KGHSH and CDR2 LQKENI. The V end lost 8 bases, the J end lost 2 bases, and 12 bases lay between the germline ends. This CDR3 is CASSPTENYGYTF. The CDR3 DNA follows: TGTGCCAGCAGTCCGACAGAGAACTATGGCTACACCTTC. The complete variable domain, with remaining parts taken from reference TRBV18 and TRBJ1-2, reads NAGVMQNPRHLVRRRGQEARLRCSPMKGHSHVYWYRQLPEEGLKFMVYLQKENIIDESGMPKERFSAEFPKEGPSILRIQQVVRGDSAAYFCASSPTENYGYTFGSGTRLTVV.